The source of this T cell receptor beta chain is a study of OX40 agonist ivuxolimab in advanced cancers. Study summary: Males comprised roughly four fifths of the group, whose mean age was roughly 60 years (range about 23 to 80).

Findings and limits, study-wide: Individuals who were partial responders at 0.1-3.0 mg/kg had clonal expansion that ranked among the lowest. Low normalized T-cell clonal expansion was additionally recorded for some nonresponders.

Some clones are missing from TCRdb's copy, which holds only in-frame ones; the method was immunoSEQ multiplex PCR. Among approximately 90,000 clones, nearly 90% were seen once, and the ten largest hold roughly 0.3%. The V and J ends lost 2 bases and 0 bases respectively, with 16 bases between them. This CDR3 spans 18 amino acids. Germline CDR1 SGHVS, CDR2 FQNEAQ. A word on this clone: The target antigen is unknown.

The sample consisted of CD4+ or CD8+ T cells sorted from blood, taken in a trial of the OX40 agonist ivuxolimab. V and J are TRBV7-8 and TRBJ2-2; D possibly corresponds to TRBD2 (5 bases). This TCR came from an adult with an advanced solid tumor such as melanoma, head and neck, liver or kidney cancer. The CDR3 loop reads CASSLREAERANTGELFF. The CDR3 nucleotides are TGTGCCAGCAGCTTACGGGAAGCGGAGAGGGCGAACACCGGGGAGCTGTTTTTT. The full variable domain, rest sourced from reference TRBV7-8 and TRBJ2-2, is GAGVSQSPRYKVAKRGQDVALRCDPISGHVSLFWYQQALGQGPEFLTYFQNEAQLDKSGLPSDRFFAERPEGSVSTLKIQRTQQEDSAVYLCASSLREAERANTGELFFGEGSRLTVL.